Here is one T cell receptor beta chain with its context. What it binds is unknown. Sequencing was performed with immunoSEQ multiplex PCR; in TCRdb, only in-frame clones are kept and a portion is missing. The table has roughly 150,000 clones, about nine tenths seen once. This record belongs to a study of T cell responses to AZD1222 COVID-19 vaccine. CDR1 and CDR2 (germline): SEHNR, FQNEAQ (reference sequence). The CDR3 is made up of 13 amino acids. Trimming shortened V by 1 base and J by 7 bases, and 8 bases separated the two germline ends. Overall study results and limits: Only 5 or 6 AZD1222 recipients tested seropositive at baseline.

The TCR originated in an adult in good health. The material was peripheral blood, obtained on day 0 of AZD1222 vaccination. The chain couples TRBV7-9 to TRBJ2-1, with D uncertain. CDR3 DNA: TGTGCCAGCAGCTTAGGGAGTATGAATGAGCAGTTCTTC. It translates to CASSLGSMNEQFF.